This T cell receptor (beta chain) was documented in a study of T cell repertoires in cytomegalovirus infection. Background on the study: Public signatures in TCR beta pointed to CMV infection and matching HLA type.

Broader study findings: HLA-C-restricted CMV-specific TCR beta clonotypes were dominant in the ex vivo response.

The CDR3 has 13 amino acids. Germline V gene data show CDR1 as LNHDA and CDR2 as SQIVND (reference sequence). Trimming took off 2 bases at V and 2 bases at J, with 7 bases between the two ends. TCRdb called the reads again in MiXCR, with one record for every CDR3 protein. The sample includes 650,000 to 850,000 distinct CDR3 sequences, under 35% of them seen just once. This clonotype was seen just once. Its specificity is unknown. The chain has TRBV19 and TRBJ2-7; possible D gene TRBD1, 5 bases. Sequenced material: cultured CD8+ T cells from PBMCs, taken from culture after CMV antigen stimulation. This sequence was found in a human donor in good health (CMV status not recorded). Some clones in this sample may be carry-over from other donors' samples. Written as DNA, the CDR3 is TGTGCCAGTAGTATACAGGGTACCTACGAGCAGTACTTC. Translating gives CASSIQGTYEQYF. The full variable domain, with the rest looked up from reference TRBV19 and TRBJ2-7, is DGGITQSPKYLFRKEGQNVTLSCEQNLNHDAMYWYRQDPGQGLRLIYYSQIVNDFQKGDIAEGYSVSREKKESFPLTVTSAQKNPTAFYLCASSIQGTYEQYFGPGTRLTVT.